These 21 T cell receptor beta chains originate from one sample sequenced in a study of blood T cell repertoires in COVID-19. Method: immunoSEQ multiplex PCR; TCRdb's copy keeps in-frame clones and lacks some. The sample lists 350,000 to 400,000 clones; about 90% were seen once. Sequences were obtained from peripheral blood. All receptors come from a young man with active or convalescent COVID-19.

The CDR3 region is CASSPTGGNYGYTF. The CDR3 DNA follows: TGTGCCAGCAGTCCGACAGGGGGAAACTATGGCTACACCTTC. The chain is built from TRBV27 and TRBJ1-2, with 9 bases lining up with TRBD1. CDR1 is MNHEY, CDR2 SMNVEV, per germline (reference sequence). Germline trimming cut 5 bases from V and 2 bases from J; bases unmatched to any gene: 3. The CDR3 sequence is 14 residues long.

The chain carries TRBV25-1 and TRBJ2-2; weak D call: TRBD1 (7 bases). The CDR3 contains 15 residues. Germline assignment: CDR1 MGHDK and CDR2 SYGVNS. Trimming took 3 bases from V and 2 from J, leaving 10 bases between them. The chain's CDR3 is CASSDQGGNTGELFF. CDR3 sequence (DNA): TGTGCCAGCAGTGATCAGGGGGGAAACACCGGGGAGCTGTTTTTT.

This rearrangement joins TRBV3-1 (or the pseudogene TRBV3-2) to TRBJ1-3, with a possible D match to TRBD1 (6 bases). The CDR3 consists of 16 residues. Germline V lookup: CDR1 LGHDT, CDR2 YNNKEL (reference sequence). V gave up 0 bases and J gave up 2 bases, with 11 bases separating them. The CDR3 sequence: CASSQDRDKAGNTIYF. In DNA form, the CDR3 reads TGTGCCAGCAGCCAAGATCGGGACAAGGCTGGAAACACCATATATTTT.

This chain joins TRBV6-2 or TRBV6-3 and TRBJ1-5; 8 bases are shared with TRBD1. The CDR3 has 15 amino acids. The J segment lost 4 bases and the V segment lost 6 bases, leaving 8 bases of the junction unmatched. CDR1 is MNHEY and CDR2 is SVGEGT in the germline V gene. The CDR3 coding sequence is TGTGCCAGCAGCAGACAGGGGCCGGGGAATCAGCCCCAGCATTTT. Encoded protein: CASSRQGPGNQPQHF.

As regards this clone: Mismatch with germline at one junction end may stem from a read error. The CDR3 sequence is CASALTGFRSGANVLTF. DNA of the CDR3: TGCGCCAGCGCCTTGACAGGGTTCCGCTCTGGGGCCAACGTGCTGACTTTC. The chain links TRBV5-1 to TRBJ2-6, with TRBD1 identical over 7 bases. This CDR3 is built from 17 residues. Germline CDR1 and CDR2: SGHRS and YFSETQ.

The V and J genes are TRBV29-1 and TRBJ1-5; D may be TRBD1 (6 bases). The germline gives CDR1 SQVTM, CDR2 ANQGSEA. The CDR3 contains 13 residues. The V end lost 4 bases, the J end lost 0 bases, and 7 bases lay between the germline ends. The CDR3 spells CSVVDSSNQPQHF. In DNA, the CDR3 is TGCAGCGTTGTGGACAGTAGCAATCAGCCCCAGCATTTT.

This clone was detected once. J is TRBJ2-3 and V is TRBV7-9; possible D gene TRBD1, 6 bases. The CDR3 sequence is 15 residues long. Trimming pared 5 bases from V and 1 base from J, leaving 13 bases between. Germline CDR1 is SEHNR and CDR2 is FQNEAQ (reference sequence). The CDR3 loop reads CASSPRGSGTDTQYF. The DNA of the CDR3 is TGTGCCAGCAGCCCTAGGGGGTCTGGCACAGATACGCAGTATTTT.

About this clone itself: At one end the junction does not follow the germline gene, possibly because of a read error. This chain links TRBV7-7 with TRBJ2-2, with 12 bases fitting TRBD2. Germline CDR1 SSHAT, CDR2 FNYEAQ (reference sequence). The CDR3 is made up of 15 amino acids. The DNA of the CDR3 is TGTGCCAGCAGCCTAGCGGGGGGGCCTCCCGGGGAGCTGTTTTTT. This codes for CASSLAGGPPGELFF. Full variable domain (rest looked up from reference TRBV7-7 and TRBJ2-2): GAGVSQSPRYKVTKRGQDVTLRCDPISSHATLYWYQQALGQGPEFLTYFNYEAQPDKSGLPSDRFSAERPEGSISTLTIQRTEQRDSAMYRCASSLAGGPPGELFFGEGSRLTVL.

The chain carries TRBV19 and TRBJ1-1, with D uncertain. Deletions cut 4 bases from V and 9 bases from J, with 12 bases between. CDR1 is LNHDA, CDR2 SQIVND, per germline (reference sequence). The CDR3 runs to 12 residues. The CDR3 nucleotides read TGTGCCAGTAGTACGGAGGGTACTCAAGCTTTCTTT. As protein: CASSTEGTQAFF.

The J gene is TRBJ2-7, the V gene TRBV12-3 or TRBV12-4; D remains ambiguous. The V end lost 5 bases, the J end lost 9 bases, and 14 bases lay between the germline ends. The CDR3 consists of 12 residues. In DNA form, the CDR3 reads TGTGCCAGCAGTAAGACTGGTTCCGGGCAGTACTTC. Translated: CASSKTGSGQYF.

The V call is TRBV4-2, the J call TRBJ2-7, with TRBD1 identical over 7 bases. Germline trimming cut 0 bases from V and 0 bases from J; bases unmatched to any gene: 5. CDR3 length: 16 amino acids. Per germline, CDR1 LGHNA and CDR2 YNFKEQ. CDR3 DNA: TGTGCCAGCAGCCAAGAGGGGGACAGTCGCTCCTACGAGCAGTACTTC. Protein sequence: CASSQEGDSRSYEQYF.

V usage is TRBV5-1 and J usage is TRBJ2-5, with a weak D call TRBD1 (6 bases). Trimming left V 4 bases short and J 1 base short, with 11 bases between. This CDR3 spans 14 amino acids. Germline-derived CDR1 and CDR2 are SGHRS and YFSETQ. Here the CDR3 DNA reads TGCGCCAGCAGCCCCGGACAGAGCCAAGAGACCCAGTACTTC. This translates into CASSPGQSQETQYF.

This clone occurred a few times. The chain carries TRBV19 and TRBJ1-6; the D is unclear. Deletions cut 6 bases from V and 7 bases from J, with 13 bases between. CDR1 and CDR2 (germline): LNHDA, SQIVND (reference sequence). This CDR3 has 14 amino acids. The chain's CDR3 is CASSFRQANSPLHF. The CDR3 DNA reads as TGTGCCAGTAGCTTCAGACAAGCCAATTCACCCCTCCACTTT.

The V gene is TRBV13, the J gene TRBJ1-1; D ambiguous. Germline V lookup: CDR1 PRHDT, CDR2 FYEKMQ (reference sequence). The V end was cut by 1 base, the J end by 8 bases, with 8 bases between. The CDR3 is 12 residues long. CDR3 region: CASSLVGDEAFF. The CDR3 region has the DNA TGTGCCAGCAGCTTAGTGGGCGACGAAGCTTTCTTT. The variable domain in full, with the rest retrieved from reference TRBV13 and TRBJ1-1, is AAGVIQSPRHLIKEKRETATLKCYPIPRHDTVYWYQQGPGQDPQFLISFYEKMQSDKGSIPDRFSAQQFSDYHSELNMSSLELGDSALYFCASSLVGDEAFFGQGTRLTVV.

The chain has TRBV19 and TRBJ1-5; the D is unclear. The CDR3 consists of 15 residues. V was trimmed by 6 bases and J by 2 bases, leaving 14 bases between them. The germline CDR1 and CDR2 sequences are LNHDA and SQIVND (reference sequence). CDR3 protein: CASRAGSGRNQPQHF. CDR3 bases: TGTGCCAGTAGGGCTGGGAGTGGTCGCAATCAGCCCCAGCATTTT.

This sequence joins TRBV19 and TRBJ2-1; 11 bases align to TRBD2. V trimming: 3 bases; J trimming: 7 bases; junction bases outside the gene matches: 5. The CDR3 runs 15 residues. Per the germline V gene, CDR1 is LNHDA and CDR2 is SQIVND (reference sequence). CDR3 sequence reads: CASSISSGRTNEQFF. Here the CDR3 DNA reads TGTGCCAGTAGTATTTCTAGCGGGAGGACAAATGAGCAGTTCTTC.

The chain joins TRBV7-3 to TRBJ2-6; maybe TRBD2 (6 bases). V dropped 4 bases and J dropped 0 bases, with 10 bases sitting between them. The CDR3 consists of 16 residues. Germline lookup yields CDR1 SGHTA and CDR2 FQGTGA. CDR3: CASSSAGGSGANVLTF. The CDR3 coding sequence is TGTGCCAGCAGCTCGGCCGGGGGCTCTGGGGCCAACGTCCTGACTTTC.

This chain joins TRBV28 and TRBJ1-2, with D possibly TRBD1 on 6 matching bases. The CDR3 covers 16 residues. The germline V gene has CDR1 MDHEN and CDR2 SYDVKM. Trimming pared 6 bases from V and 3 bases from J, leaving 20 bases between. CDR3 in amino acids: CASRPTGGAHYYGYTF. The CDR3 bases are TGTGCCAGCAGACCAACGGGGGGGGCCCACTACTATGGCTACACCTTC.

The chain links TRBV2 to TRBJ1-1, with D uncertain. The CDR3 consists of 11 residues. Germline V gene sequence: CDR1 SNHLY, CDR2 FYNNEI. Trimming shortened V by 8 bases and J by 2 bases, and 6 bases separated the two germline ends. In nucleotides, the CDR3 is TGTGCCAGCGGCGGAAACACTGAAGCTTTCTTT. It translates to CASGGNTEAFF.

This chain connects TRBV7-2 to TRBJ1-5, with 10 bases aligning to TRBD1. Trimming cost V 4 bases and J 5 bases; bases outside gene matches: 5. This CDR3 is built from 15 residues. The V gene's germline CDR1 is SGHTA and CDR2 FQGNSA. The CDR3 DNA reads TGTGCCAGCAGCTCCCAGACAGGGGGCGATCAGCCCCAGCATTTT. Translating it yields CASSSQTGGDQPQHF. The complete variable domain, with remaining parts taken from reference TRBV7-2 and TRBJ1-5, reads GAGVSQSPSNKVTEKGKDVELRCDPISGHTALYWYRQSLGQGLEFLIYFQGNSAPDKSGLPSDRFSAERTGGSVSTLTIQRTQQEDSAVYLCASSSQTGGDQPQHFGDGTRLSIL.

Details on this clone: One end of the junction fails to match germline, which may point to a read error. The chain employs TRBV19 and TRBJ2-2; 13 positions match TRBD2. Germline V lookup: CDR1 LNHDA, CDR2 SQIVND (reference sequence). This CDR3 comprises 16 residues. The CDR3 here is CASSPGTSGNPGELFF. CDR3 DNA sequence: TGTGCCAGTAGTCCTGGGACTAGCGGGAACCCCGGGGAGCTGTTTTTT.